The present TCR beta chain was sequenced within a study of control samples from healthy donors and cancer patients. Profiled with immunoSEQ multiplex PCR; TCRdb holds only in-frame clones, not every one. The sample records 90,000 to 100,000 clones, about 88% being singletons. The J segment lost 4 bases and the V segment lost 4 bases, leaving 7 bases of the junction unmatched. The CDR3 spans 15 residues. Germline V gives CDR1 SGHNT, CDR2 YYREEE (reference sequence). The receptor was derived from a woman aged 65 to 85 in good health. Material: blood. This rearrangement joins TRBV5-4 to TRBJ2-2, with TRBD2 identical over 7 bases. CDR3 nucleotides: TGTGCCAGCAGCACTCTAGCGGTCGGCACCGGGGAGCTGTTTTTT. It specifies CASSTLAVGTGELFF.